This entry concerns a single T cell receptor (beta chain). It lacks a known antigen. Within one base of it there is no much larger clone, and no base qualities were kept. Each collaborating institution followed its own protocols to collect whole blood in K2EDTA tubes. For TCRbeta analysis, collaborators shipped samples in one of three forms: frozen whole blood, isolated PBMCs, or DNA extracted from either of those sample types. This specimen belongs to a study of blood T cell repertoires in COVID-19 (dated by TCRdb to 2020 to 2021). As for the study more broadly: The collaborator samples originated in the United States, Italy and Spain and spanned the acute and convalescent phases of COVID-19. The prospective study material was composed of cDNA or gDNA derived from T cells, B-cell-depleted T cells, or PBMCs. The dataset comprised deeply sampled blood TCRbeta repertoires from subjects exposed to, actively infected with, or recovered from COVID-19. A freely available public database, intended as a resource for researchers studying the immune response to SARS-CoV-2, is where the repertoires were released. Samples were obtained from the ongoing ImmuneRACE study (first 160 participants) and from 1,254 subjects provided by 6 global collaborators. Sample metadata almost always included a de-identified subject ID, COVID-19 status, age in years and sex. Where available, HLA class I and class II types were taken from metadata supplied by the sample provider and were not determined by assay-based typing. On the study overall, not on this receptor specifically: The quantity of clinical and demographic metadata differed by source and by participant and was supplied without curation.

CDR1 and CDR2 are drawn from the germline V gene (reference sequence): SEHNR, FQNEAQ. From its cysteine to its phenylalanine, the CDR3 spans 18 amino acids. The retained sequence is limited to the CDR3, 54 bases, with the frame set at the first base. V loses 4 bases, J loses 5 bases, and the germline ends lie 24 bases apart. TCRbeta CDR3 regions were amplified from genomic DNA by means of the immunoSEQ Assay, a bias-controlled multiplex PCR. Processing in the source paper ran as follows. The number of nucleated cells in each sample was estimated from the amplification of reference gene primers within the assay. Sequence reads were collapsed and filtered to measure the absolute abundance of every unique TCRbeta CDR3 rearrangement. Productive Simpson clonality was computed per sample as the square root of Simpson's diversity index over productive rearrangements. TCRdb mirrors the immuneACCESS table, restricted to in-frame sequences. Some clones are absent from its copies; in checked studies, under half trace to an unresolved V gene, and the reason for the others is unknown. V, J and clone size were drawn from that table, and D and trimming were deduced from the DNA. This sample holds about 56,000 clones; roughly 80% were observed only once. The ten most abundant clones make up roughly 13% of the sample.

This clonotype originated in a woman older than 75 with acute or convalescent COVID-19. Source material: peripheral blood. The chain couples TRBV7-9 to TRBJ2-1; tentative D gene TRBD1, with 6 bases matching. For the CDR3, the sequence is CASSSTWSIQGHNNEQFF. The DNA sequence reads TGTGCCAGCAGCTCTACATGGAGTATCCAGGGACATAACAATGAGCAGTTCTTC.